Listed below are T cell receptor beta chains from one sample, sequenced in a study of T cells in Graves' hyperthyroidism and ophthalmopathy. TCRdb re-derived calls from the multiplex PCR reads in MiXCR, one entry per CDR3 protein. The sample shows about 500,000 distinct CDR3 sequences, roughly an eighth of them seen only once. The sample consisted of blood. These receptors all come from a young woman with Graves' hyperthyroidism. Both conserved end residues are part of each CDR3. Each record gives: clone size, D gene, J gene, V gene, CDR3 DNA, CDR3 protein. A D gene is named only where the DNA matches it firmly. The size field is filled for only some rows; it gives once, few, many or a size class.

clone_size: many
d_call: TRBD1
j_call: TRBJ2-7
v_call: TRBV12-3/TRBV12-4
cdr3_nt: TGTGCCAGCAGCAGGACAGGGAAGGCTAGCACCCACGAGCAGTACTTC
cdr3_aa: CASSRTGKASTHEQYF

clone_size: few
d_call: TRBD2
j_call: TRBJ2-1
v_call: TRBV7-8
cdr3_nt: TGTGCCAGCAGCTTATCCTTCTCGAGCGGGAGTTCGTACAATGAGCAGTTCTTC
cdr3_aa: CASSLSFSSGSSYNEQFF

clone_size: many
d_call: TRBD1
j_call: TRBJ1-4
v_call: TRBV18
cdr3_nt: TGTGCCAGCTCACCACCCCATGGACAGGGGGCATCTGAAAAACTGTTTTTT
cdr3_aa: CASSPPHGQGASEKLFF

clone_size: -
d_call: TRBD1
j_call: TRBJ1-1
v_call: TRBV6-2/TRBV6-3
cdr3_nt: TGTGCCAGCAGACCCCGGGACAGGGCCTTGGTAGCTTTCTTT
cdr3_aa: CASRPRDRALVAFF

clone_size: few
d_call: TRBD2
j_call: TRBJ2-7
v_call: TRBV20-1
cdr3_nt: TGCAGTGCTAGGGGGAGCGGGAGGGCCTACGAGCAGTACTTC
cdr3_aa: CSARGSGRAYEQYF

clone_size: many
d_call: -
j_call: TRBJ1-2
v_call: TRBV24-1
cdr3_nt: TGTGCCACCAGTGCGTCTCCCCGGGGCTACACCTTC
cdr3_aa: CATSASPRGYTF

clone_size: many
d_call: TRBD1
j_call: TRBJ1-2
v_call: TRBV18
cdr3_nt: TGTGCCAGCTCACTCGGACAGGGCAGCGCCTATGGCTACACCTTC
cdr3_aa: CASSLGQGSAYGYTF

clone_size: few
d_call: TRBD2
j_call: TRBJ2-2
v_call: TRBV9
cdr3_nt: TGTGCCAGCAGCCCCCTGCGGGAGGGACGCGCCGGGGAGCTGTTTTTT
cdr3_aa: CASSPLREGRAGELFF

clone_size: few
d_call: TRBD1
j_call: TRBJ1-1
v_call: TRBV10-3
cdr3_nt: TGTGCCATCACCATAACCGGGACAGGGCCCACTGAAGCTTTCTTT
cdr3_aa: CAITITGTGPTEAFF

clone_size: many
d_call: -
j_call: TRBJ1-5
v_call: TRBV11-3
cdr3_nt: TGTGCCAGCAGCTTAGCCCCGAGAGGCCCCGCGGTTCGACAGCCCCAGCATTTT
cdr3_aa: CASSLAPRGPAVRQPQHF

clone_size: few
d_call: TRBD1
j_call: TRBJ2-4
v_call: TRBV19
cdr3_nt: TGTGCCAGTAGTAGGGACAGGAATTTCATTCAGTACTTC
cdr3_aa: CASSRDRNFIQYF

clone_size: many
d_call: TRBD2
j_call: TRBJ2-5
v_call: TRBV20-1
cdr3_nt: TGCAGTGCTAATGAAGGGACTAGCGGGAGGGTTGAAGAGACCCAGTACTTC
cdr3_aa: CSANEGTSGRVEETQYF

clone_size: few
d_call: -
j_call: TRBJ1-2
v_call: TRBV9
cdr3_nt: TGTGCCAGCAGCGTAGCTAAGGGGACACCTAAGGAGGGCTACACCTTC
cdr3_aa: CASSVAKGTPKEGYTF

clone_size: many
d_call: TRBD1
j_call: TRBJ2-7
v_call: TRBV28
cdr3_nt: TGTGCCAGCAGTTTGGAAACAGGGGCTTACTCCTACGAGCAGTACTTC
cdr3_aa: CASSLETGAYSYEQYF

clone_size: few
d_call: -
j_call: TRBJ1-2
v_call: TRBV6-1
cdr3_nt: TGTGCCAGCAAGAGTACCGTCGCTTCGGGTGGCTACACCTTC
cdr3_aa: CASKSTVASGGYTF